What follows describes a single TCR beta chain. Its cognate antigen is unknown. J was trimmed by 10 bases and V by 1 base; bases with no gene match: 6. The CDR3 covers 13 residues. The germline V gene encodes CDR1 SEHNR and CDR2 FQNEAQ (reference sequence). This record comes from a study of identical twins. Study results and caveats: Twin sharing of out-of-frame TCR alpha was underestimated by models in monozygotic pairs.

A single record per CDR3 protein comes from TCRdb applying MiXCR to the 5' RACE reads. This table has 400,000 or so distinct CDR3 sequences, about 10% appearing once. This chain links TRBV7-9 with TRBJ1-1; 7 bases map to TRBD1. This sequence was found in a woman aged 45 to 65 in good health. Sequenced input: naive T cells sorted from blood. CDR3 nucleotides: TGTGCCAGCAGCTTAGAGGGGGACAGCCCAGCTTTCTTT. Encoded protein: CASSLEGDSPAFF.